This is a list of T cell receptor beta chains from one sample in a study of identical twins. TCRdb ran MiXCR on the 5' RACE reads and lists one entry per CDR3 protein. This sample has a few hundred thousand distinct CDR3 sequences, with approximately 9.6% found just once. The same data also went into a second study, on yellow fever vaccine responses in identical twins.

The sample consisted of PBMCs. The receptors come from a woman aged 18 to 35 in good health. CDR3s include the opening cysteine and the closing phenylalanine or tryptophan. The D gene is left open where the match is weak. Rows may omit the clone size; those that give it use once, few, many or a size class.

V	size	J	length	D	DNA	CDR3
TRBV15	-	TRBJ2-7	15	TRBD2	TGTGCCACCAGCAGAAGCCTAGCGGGAGAATACGAGCAGTACTTC	CATSRSLAGEYEQYF
TRBV6-1	few	TRBJ2-7	14	-	TGTGCCAGCAGGAACACCCTAGCCTACTACGAGCAGTACTTC	CASRNTLAYYEQYF
TRBV7-8	-	TRBJ2-2	18	TRBD2	TGTGCCAGCAGCTGGCCGGGGGGGGGCGAGGTCCGCACCGGGGAGCTGTTTTTT	CASSWPGGGEVRTGELFF
TRBV5-1	many	TRBJ2-5	14	-	TGCGCCAGCAGCTTGGCAAGGGGCCGAGAGACCCAGTACTTC	CASSLARGRETQYF
TRBV15	few	TRBJ2-7	14	TRBD2	TGTGCCACCAGCCAGCGGGAGGGGACCTACGAGCAGTACTTC	CATSQREGTYEQYF
TRBV20-1	few	TRBJ2-1	13	-	TGCAGTGCTAGTTCGGACGTCTACAATGAGCAGTTCTTC	CSASSDVYNEQFF
TRBV14	few	TRBJ2-1	14	TRBD1	TGTGCCAGCAGCCAAGTCGCAGGGGGCAATGAGCAGTTCTTC	CASSQVAGGNEQFF
TRBV7-9	few	TRBJ2-1	16	TRBD2	TGTGCCAGCAGCTTAGGGTCTAGCGGGAGTTTTAATGAGCAGTTCTTC	CASSLGSSGSFNEQFF
TRBV10-3	-	TRBJ2-3	14	TRBD1	TGTGCCATCAGGCCGACAGGGGGCGCGGATACGCAGTATTTT	CAIRPTGGADTQYF
TRBV24-1	few	TRBJ2-2	14	TRBD1	TGTGCCACCCGAGGACAGGGGGGCGTCGGGGAGCTGTTTTTT	CATRGQGGVGELFF
TRBV24-1	-	TRBJ2-1	15	-	TGTGCCACCAGGGGAGAAGAGCCCTGGAGCAATGAGCAGTTCTTC	CATRGEEPWSNEQFF
TRBV7-9	-	TRBJ2-5	14	-	TGTGCCAGCAGCCAGACAACGGGCGAAGAGACCCAGTACTTC	CASSQTTGEETQYF
TRBV9	many	TRBJ2-2	16	-	TGTGCCAGCAGCGTAGTGGGCACGACGAACACCGGGGAGCTGTTTTTT	CASSVVGTTNTGELFF